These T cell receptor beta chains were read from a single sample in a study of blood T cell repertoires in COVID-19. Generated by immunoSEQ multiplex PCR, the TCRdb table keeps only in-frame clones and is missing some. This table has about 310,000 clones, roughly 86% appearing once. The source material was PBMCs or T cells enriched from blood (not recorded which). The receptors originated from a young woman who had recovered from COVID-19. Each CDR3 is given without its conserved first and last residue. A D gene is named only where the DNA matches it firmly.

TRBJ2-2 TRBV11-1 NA ASSWRSSYAGELF
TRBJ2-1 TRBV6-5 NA ASSSARGSSYNEQF
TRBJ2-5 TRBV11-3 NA ASSLDCRVIGETQY
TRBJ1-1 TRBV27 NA ASSLIPLGAAGSRAF
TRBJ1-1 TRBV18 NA ASSPRAEGPEAF
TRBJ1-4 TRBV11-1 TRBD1 ASSDDRVGEKLF
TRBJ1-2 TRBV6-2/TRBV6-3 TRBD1 ASSTGQGAYGYT
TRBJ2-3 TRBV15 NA ATSRDYPMDTQY
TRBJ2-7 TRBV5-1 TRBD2 ASSLVGGSGYEQY
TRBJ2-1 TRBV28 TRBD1 ASSPAGTGGSRNEQF
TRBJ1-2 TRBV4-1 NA ASSPLIRTANYGYT
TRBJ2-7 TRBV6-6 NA ASSYGQGTYEQY
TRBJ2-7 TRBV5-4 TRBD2 ASSHLAGSSYEQY
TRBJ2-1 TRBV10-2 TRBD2 ASSDRGLAGGHAYNEQF
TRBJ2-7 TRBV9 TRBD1 ASSAMDRGYEQY
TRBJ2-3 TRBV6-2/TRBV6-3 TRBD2 ASSRRGATDTQY
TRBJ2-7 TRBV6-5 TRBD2 ASSTSGAAYEQY
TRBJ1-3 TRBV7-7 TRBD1 ASSSDRENTIY
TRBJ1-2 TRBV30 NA ASSGRKSSYGYT
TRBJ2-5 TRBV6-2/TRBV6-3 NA ASSYSARDNQETQY
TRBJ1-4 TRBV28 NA ASSYGWSGTGTTAPSTNEKLF
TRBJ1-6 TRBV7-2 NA ASSPFYNSPLH
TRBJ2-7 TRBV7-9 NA ASSLALGASYLEQY
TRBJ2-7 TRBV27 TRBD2 ASSFLGEGSYEQY
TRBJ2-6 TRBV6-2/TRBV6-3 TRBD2 ASSPHSSGGMVVLT
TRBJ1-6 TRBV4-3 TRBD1 ASRPTGRGSPLH
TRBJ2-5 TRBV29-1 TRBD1 SVSTGGQETQY
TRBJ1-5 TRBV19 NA ASSSHPWRLVAENFSNQPQH
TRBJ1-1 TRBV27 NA ASRQGSNTEAF
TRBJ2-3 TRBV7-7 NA ASSPGNTDTQY
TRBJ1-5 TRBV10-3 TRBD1 AISETDRGSFDQPQH
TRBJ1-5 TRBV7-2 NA ASSLVQGRDQPQH
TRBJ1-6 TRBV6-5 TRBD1 ASSYSETGGESPLH
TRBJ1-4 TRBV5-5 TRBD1 ASSPDRARSNEKLF
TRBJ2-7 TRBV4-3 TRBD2 ASSQAAGVAYEQY
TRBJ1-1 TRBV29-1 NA SVEGQMNTEAF
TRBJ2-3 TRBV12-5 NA ASGLDVASTDTQY
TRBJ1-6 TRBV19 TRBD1 ASSPQGASSPLH
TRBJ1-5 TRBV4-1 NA ASSQGDGQFQPQH
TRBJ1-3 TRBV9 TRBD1 ASSASGTGGHTIY
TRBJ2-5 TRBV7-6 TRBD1 ASSQSRTGPQETQY
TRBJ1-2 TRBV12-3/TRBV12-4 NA ASSLDSNYGYT
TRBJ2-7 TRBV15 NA ATSRDRPGSSYEQY
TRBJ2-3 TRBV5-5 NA ASSNLGGRTDTQY
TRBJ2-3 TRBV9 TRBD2 ASSVVDSGMTPSNTQY
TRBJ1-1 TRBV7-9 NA ASSTEGEAF
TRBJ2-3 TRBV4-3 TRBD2 ASSQEVPISGGAWFTQY
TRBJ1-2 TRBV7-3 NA ASSATGNGYT
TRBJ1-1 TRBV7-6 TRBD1 ASSPGQGSDTEAF
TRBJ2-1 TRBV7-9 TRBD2 ASSLTIGLAGRGEQF